This T cell receptor beta chain was captured by sequencing in a study of shared clonotypes between healthy human individuals. Details on this clone: Antigen: not known.

CDR3 length: 12 residues. CDR1 and CDR2 (germline): MDHEN, SYDVKM. The V end lost 5 bases, the J end lost 7 bases, and 11 bases lay between the germline ends. Whole-study results and caveats: The study found 4.5% to 6% of naive CD4 clonotypes shared across four donors.

Produced via immunoSEQ multiplex PCR; TCRdb's table is partial and in-frame only. The sample has hundreds of thousands of clones, around 72% seen once; the top ten hold less than 2%. The split of CD4+ cells yielded CD45RA+ naive and CD45RA-negative memory subsets. The TCR sequence derives from a woman in her thirties in good health. Sequenced sample: memory CD4+ T cells sorted from blood. The subset is: CD45RA-negative fraction. The chain has TRBV28 and TRBJ1-2, with D possibly being TRBD1 (6 bases). DNA for the CDR3: TGTGCCAGCAGTCGGGGGGCGGGTGGCTACACCTTC. The encoded protein is CASSRGAGGYTF.